This passage covers 7 T cell receptor beta chains from one sample sequenced in a study of graft-versus-host responses after intestinal transplantation. No cognate antigen is known for these TCRs. Some clones are missing from TCRdb's copy, which holds only in-frame ones; the method was immunoSEQ multiplex PCR. The data show tens of thousands of clones, approximately 94% seen once. This material consisted of unstimulated CD4+ T cells sorted from spleen or lymph node cells, taken before transplant. All receptors derive from a human donor who was the organ donor for an intestinal transplant.

The chain uses TRBV7-2 and TRBJ1-2; TRBD1 is a possible D gene (5 bases). The germline V and J ends were trimmed by 1 base and 6 bases, with 9 bases remaining between them. Germline CDR1 reads SGHTA; CDR2 reads FQGNSA. This CDR3 is 13 amino acids long. The CDR3 here is CASSLEAGHGYTF. CDR3 nucleotide sequence: TGTGCCAGCAGCTTAGAGGCAGGGCATGGCTACACCTTC.

The V gene is TRBV6-5, the J gene TRBJ1-5; 8 nucleotides line up with TRBD1. Germline CDR1 is MNHEY and CDR2 is SVGAGI. The CDR3 totals 14 residues. V gave up 5 bases and J gave up 5 bases; unmatched junction bases: 5. The CDR3 is CASSGQGLHQPQHF. CDR3 bases: TGTGCCAGCAGTGGACAGGGACTTCATCAGCCCCAGCATTTT.

The rearrangement links TRBV6-1 to TRBJ1-6, with D possibly TRBD1 on 5 matching bases. Per the germline V gene, CDR1 is MNHNS and CDR2 is SASEGT. The V gene lost 6 bases and the J gene lost 7 bases, with 10 bases spanning the gap. CDR3 length: 13 amino acids. In nucleotides, the CDR3 is TGTGCCAGCAGCCACCGGGACAATTCACCCCTCCACTTT. Its protein product is CASSHRDNSPLHF.

The rearrangement links TRBV2 to TRBJ1-3, with D possibly TRBD1 on 6 matching bases. V gave up 4 bases and J gave up 0 bases, with 13 bases separating them. This CDR3 spans 16 amino acids. The V gene's germline CDR1 is SNHLY and CDR2 FYNNEI. CDR3 nucleotides: TGTGCCAGCAGTGTTCAGGGGATATCCTCTGGAAACACCATATATTTT. Protein: CASSVQGISSGNTIYF.

This chain uses TRBV2 with TRBJ2-7, with D possibly TRBD2 on 6 matching bases. Trimming took off 6 bases at V and 2 bases at J, with 11 bases between the two ends. The CDR3 is 13 amino acids. Germline V CDR1 and CDR2: SNHLY, FYNNEI. The CDR3 DNA is TGTGCCAGCAGGCGGGACGGGACCTACGAGCAGTACTTC. It encodes CASRRDGTYEQYF. Full variable domain (outside the CDR3, taken from reference TRBV2 and TRBJ2-7): EPEVTQTPSHQVTQMGQEVILRCVPISNHLYFYWYRQILGQKVEFLVSFYNNEISEKSEIFDDQFSVERPDGSNFTLKIRSTKLEDSAMYFCASRRDGTYEQYFGPGTRLTVT.

The gene calls are TRBV6-1 and TRBJ1-2; a possible D gene is TRBD1 (6 bases). V lost 7 bases and J 5 bases, leaving 20 bases between the germline ends. Looked up from germline, CDR1 is MNHNS and CDR2 is SASEGT. The CDR3 is made up of 15 amino acids. The CDR3 loop is CASTQGPPGTYGYTF. The CDR3 DNA sequence: TGTGCCAGCACACAGGGACCCCCCGGAACATATGGCTACACCTTC.

This clone was seen a single time. The gene calls are TRBV5-4 and TRBJ1-4; 7 positions match TRBD1. Germline loops: CDR1 SGHNT, CDR2 YYREEE (reference sequence). The J segment lost 12 bases and the V segment lost 3 bases, leaving 5 bases of the junction unmatched. This CDR3 contains 12 residues. The CDR3 loop reads CASSYDRVQLFF. The CDR3 bases are TGTGCCAGCAGCTATGACAGGGTTCAACTGTTTTTT.